This TCR beta chain is drawn from a study of cytomegalovirus exposure and HLA in healthy donors. Study observations and caveats: Productive rates of about 87% or about 30% were seen for most TCR beta V segments in an earlier analysis. Per published accounts, TCR beta sequences correctly predicted the HLA-A and HLA-B alleles of most subjects. Specificity of a few CMV-associated chains for CMV antigens was verified in vitro.

The PCR had 60 Vbeta and 13 Jbeta primers. Per the study methods: Tens of millions of unique TCR beta chains, roughly 11 million of them shared, were counted by a later analysis. Method: immunoSEQ multiplex PCR; TCRdb's copy keeps in-frame clones and lacks some. From that table come the V and J calls and clone size; the DNA was used to work out D and trimming. The sample shows approximately 130,000 clones, 70% to 80% of them seen only once. Remarks on this clone: As yet, its antigen is unknown.

CDR1 and CDR2 (germline): SGHTA, FQGNSA. Trimming shortened V by 9 bases and J by 0 bases, and 9 bases separated the two germline ends. The length of the CDR3 is 13 residues. This TCR derives from a man between 25 and 39 years old in good health and CMV-seronegative. The source material was PBMCs. The chain uses TRBV7-2 and TRBJ1-3; no clear D. The CDR3 reads CASGLSSGNTIYF. CDR3 nucleotide sequence: TGTGCCAGTGGACTGAGCTCTGGAAACACCATATATTTT.